The rows below give T cell receptor beta chains drawn from one sample of a study of T cell repertoires in cytomegalovirus infection. In TCRdb, the reads were re-called with MiXCR into one record per CDR3 protein. The sample includes 200,000 to 250,000 distinct CDR3 sequences, 20% to 25% of them seen just once. The sequenced material came from CD8+ T cells from PBMCs. All receptors come from a human donor in good health (CMV status not recorded). Some clones in this sample may be carry-over from other donors' samples. Both conserved end residues are part of each CDR3. D genes are given only for firm matches. Size tells how often a clone was seen (once, few, many) or the class of an expanded clone, and some rows leave it out.

>TRBD2|TRBJ2-5|TRBV20-1|NA
TGCAGTGCCGAGACCCGACTAGCGGGGGGGTACCAAGAGACCCAGTACTTC
CSAETRLAGGYQETQYF
>NA|TRBJ2-5|TRBV27|few
TGTGCCAGCAGTTTATTTCTGGGCGACCAAGAGACCCAGTACTTC
CASSLFLGDQETQYF
>TRBD1|TRBJ1-1|TRBV7-9|few
TGTGCCAGCAGCTCGCCGGGACAGGCGTCGTTCTTT
CASSSPGQASFF
>TRBD2|TRBJ2-1|TRBV7-3|many
TGTGCCAGCAGCTTGTTTCTAGCGGGAAACAATGAGCAGTTCTTC
CASSLFLAGNNEQFF
>NA|TRBJ1-2|TRBV20-1|once
TGCAGTGCTAGAACGGATTCCCCAGGCTACACCTTC
CSARTDSPGYTF
>TRBD2|TRBJ2-1|TRBV10-2|NA
TGCGCCAGCAGTCACCTAGCGGGGGAGTACAATGAGCAGTTCTTC
CASSHLAGEYNEQFF
>TRBD1|TRBJ2-3|TRBV12-3/TRBV12-4|NA
TGTGCCAGCAGTTTCGGGACAGAGATCACAGATACGCAGTATTTT
CASSFGTEITDTQYF
>NA|TRBJ1-4|TRBV6-6|few
TGTGCCAGCAGTTACAGTTATGAGACCCGCAGGGAAAAACTGTTTTTT
CASSYSYETRREKLFF
>TRBD2|TRBJ2-2|TRBV2|few
TGTGCCAGCAGTGGGACTAGCGACACCGGGGAGCTGTTTTTT
CASSGTSDTGELFF
>NA|TRBJ1-2|TRBV28|NA
TGTGCCAGCAGTTTCCCGGGACTGAACTATGGCTACACCTTC
CASSFPGLNYGYTF
>NA|TRBJ1-5|TRBV15|few
TGTGCCACCAGCAGAGACCCCCCGGGTATGAACAATCAGCCCCAGCATTTT
CATSRDPPGMNNQPQHF
>NA|TRBJ1-3|TRBV4-2|few
TGTGCCAGCAGCCAAGAGGGGAGGGGACTACCGGACGGTTACTTTAACACCATATATTTT
CASSQEGRGLPDGYFNTIYF
>NA|TRBJ2-3|TRBV29-1|once
TGCAGCGTTGAAGGGAGACAGGGCACAGATACGCAGTATTTT
CSVEGRQGTDTQYF
>TRBD2|TRBJ2-7|TRBV7-8|few
TGTGCCAGCAGCTTGGGGGGCGGGGGGGCGATCGAGCAGTACTTC
CASSLGGGGAIEQYF
>TRBD2|TRBJ2-1|TRBV9|many
TGTGCCAGCGGGGGGGTGGACCAACAGCAGTTCTTC
CASGGVDQQQFF
>NA|TRBJ2-1|TRBV28|once
TGTGCCAGAGGAATGATGGCTGAGCAGTTCTTC
CARGMMAEQFF
>NA|TRBJ2-2|TRBV5-1|NA
TGCGCCAGCAGCTTAGCAGGGTTGGCCGGGGAGCTGTTTTTT
CASSLAGLAGELFF
>TRBD2|TRBJ2-2|TRBV7-8|many
TGTGCCAGCAGCTGGATAGCGGGGGGGTTCACCGGGGAGCTGTTTTTT
CASSWIAGGFTGELFF
>NA|TRBJ1-6|TRBV7-6|medium-sized
TGTGCCAGCAGCTTTGACGTCGCTTCACCCCTCCACTTT
CASSFDVASPLHF
>NA|TRBJ2-7|TRBV6-6|NA
TGTGCCAGCAGTTATTTGGGGGCGGACGAGCAGTACTTC
CASSYLGADEQYF
>TRBD1|TRBJ2-3|TRBV5-1|NA
TGCGCCAGCAGCGTCTCCGGGACAGGGGGGGATACGCAGTATTTT
CASSVSGTGGDTQYF
>NA|TRBJ1-1|TRBV7-9|few
TGTGCCAGCAGCCTGTGGGTGAATGAAGCTTTCTTT
CASSLWVNEAFF
>TRBD2|TRBJ2-5|TRBV7-3|NA
TGTGCCAGCAGCTTAACGGGGGCTAGCGGGGTGGAGACCCAGTACTTC
CASSLTGASGVETQYF
>TRBD1|TRBJ1-2|TRBV20-1|many
TGCAGGGGGACAGGATTAAGTACTAACTATGGCTACACCTTC
CRGTGLSTNYGYTF
>NA|TRBJ2-6|TRBV7-6|many
TGTGCCAGCAGCGTCTCTGGGGCCAACGTCCTGACTTTC
CASSVSGANVLTF
>TRBD2|TRBJ2-3|TRBV11-1|many
TGTGCCAGCAGCTGGGATAGCGGGGGGTACCTTCTCACAGATACGCAGTATTTT
CASSWDSGGYLLTDTQYF
>NA|TRBJ2-1|TRBV12-3/TRBV12-4|many
TGTGCCAGCAGTTTAAAGGTTGGCGGCCTAGACTCCTACAATGAGCAGTTCTTC
CASSLKVGGLDSYNEQFF
>TRBD2|TRBJ2-5|TRBV12-3/TRBV12-4|NA
TGTGCCAGCAGTTTAGAAGTTAGCGGGGGCCTACGAGAGACCCAGTACTTC
CASSLEVSGGLRETQYF
>TRBD1|TRBJ1-5|TRBV6-1|few
TGTGCCAGCAGGGGACAGACTGACCATGGCCAGCCCCAGCATTTT
CASRGQTDHGQPQHF
>TRBD1|TRBJ1-1|TRBV7-9|NA
TGTGCCAGCAGCGGACAGGGGTTATCTAACACTGAAGCTTTCTTT
CASSGQGLSNTEAFF
>TRBD1|TRBJ1-4|TRBV15|few
TGTGCCACCAGCAGGGACCGACAGGGTACTAATGAAAAACTGTTTTTT
CATSRDRQGTNEKLFF
>NA|TRBJ2-7|TRBV20-1|NA
TGCAGTGCTAGATCTACCGGGCCGACTTCCTACGAGCAGTACTTC
CSARSTGPTSYEQYF
>NA|TRBJ1-2|TRBV20-1|NA
TGCAGTGCTAGAGAGGGTGGATGGGGGCGCGACGGCGGCTACACCTTC
CSAREGGWGRDGGYTF
>NA|TRBJ2-3|TRBV28|few
TGTGCCAGCAGTTTAAACGGGCACGGGGCGGAAGATACGCAGTATTTT
CASSLNGHGAEDTQYF
>NA|TRBJ1-1|TRBV2|few
TGTGCCAGCCCGGGGGGGAGCGTCATGAACACTGAAGCTTTCTTT
CASPGGSVMNTEAFF
>TRBD1|TRBJ2-7|TRBV28|NA
TGTGCCAGCAGTTCCAGCAGCCTTAGTCCGGGACAGGCCCCCTACGAGCAGTACTTC
CASSSSSLSPGQAPYEQYF
>NA|TRBJ2-1|TRBV7-6|NA
TGTGCCAGCAGCGTAGGGGGAAACAATGAGCAGTTCTTC
CASSVGGNNEQFF
>NA|TRBJ1-3|TRBV4-1|many
TGCGCCAGCAGCCAAGATCTGAGCAGGGTTTACGGAAACACCATATATTTT
CASSQDLSRVYGNTIYF
>NA|TRBJ1-6|TRBV20-1|few
TGCAGTGCCTTCCGGGGGGTTAATTCACCCCTCCACTTT
CSAFRGVNSPLHF
>NA|TRBJ2-1|TRBV4-2|NA
TGTGCCAGCAGCCAAGATCCCCTTAGCGATGAGCAGTTCTTC
CASSQDPLSDEQFF
>TRBD1|TRBJ1-1|TRBV4-2|NA
TGTGCCAGCAGCCAAGAGACAGGGTTACAGACTGAAGCTTTCTTT
CASSQETGLQTEAFF
>NA|TRBJ1-2|TRBV11-2|NA
TGTGCCAGCAGCGTCGAAAGGTGGGACCCCATGGGCTACACCTTC
CASSVERWDPMGYTF
>NA|TRBJ2-5|TRBV30|NA
TGTGCCTGGAGTGTAACAATGGAGACCCAGTACTTC
CAWSVTMETQYF
>TRBD1|TRBJ1-4|TRBV12-3/TRBV12-4|many
TGTGCCAGCAGGCCGGGACAGGGGCGTCCTAATGAAAAACTGTTTTTT
CASRPGQGRPNEKLFF
>TRBD1|TRBJ1-3|TRBV5-1|NA
TGTGCCAGCAGCTCGGGACAGCCGTTGGACACCATATATTTT
CASSSGQPLDTIYF
>TRBD2|TRBJ2-1|TRBV7-2|few
TGTGCCAGCAGCTTAGCGCCTAGCGGGGGGCCGGAGGGGAATGAGCAGTTCTTC
CASSLAPSGGPEGNEQFF
>NA|TRBJ1-6|TRBV9|many
TGTGCCAGCAGCCCTCTCTTGGAAAGCTCCTATAATTCACCCCTCCACTTT
CASSPLLESSYNSPLHF
>NA|TRBJ2-1|TRBV28|few
TGTGCCAGCAGCGCCCTGATGGAGGTGAGCTCCTACAATGAGCAGTTCTTC
CASSALMEVSSYNEQFF
>NA|TRBJ1-2|TRBV7-6|many
TGTGCCAGCAGCACCGGGACACCAGCTAACTATGGCTACACCTTC
CASSTGTPANYGYTF
>TRBD2|TRBJ2-5|TRBV11-2|few
TGTGCCAGCAGCACGGGACTAGCGGCACAAGAGACCCAGTACTTC
CASSTGLAAQETQYF
>TRBD2|TRBJ2-7|TRBV7-9|NA
TGTGCCAGCAGCTTAATTGCGGGGGGAATCTACGAGCAGTACTTC
CASSLIAGGIYEQYF
>TRBD1|TRBJ1-5|TRBV7-9|few
TGTGCCAGCAGCGCAGGGACAGGGCCTCCCCAGCATTTT
CASSAGTGPPQHF